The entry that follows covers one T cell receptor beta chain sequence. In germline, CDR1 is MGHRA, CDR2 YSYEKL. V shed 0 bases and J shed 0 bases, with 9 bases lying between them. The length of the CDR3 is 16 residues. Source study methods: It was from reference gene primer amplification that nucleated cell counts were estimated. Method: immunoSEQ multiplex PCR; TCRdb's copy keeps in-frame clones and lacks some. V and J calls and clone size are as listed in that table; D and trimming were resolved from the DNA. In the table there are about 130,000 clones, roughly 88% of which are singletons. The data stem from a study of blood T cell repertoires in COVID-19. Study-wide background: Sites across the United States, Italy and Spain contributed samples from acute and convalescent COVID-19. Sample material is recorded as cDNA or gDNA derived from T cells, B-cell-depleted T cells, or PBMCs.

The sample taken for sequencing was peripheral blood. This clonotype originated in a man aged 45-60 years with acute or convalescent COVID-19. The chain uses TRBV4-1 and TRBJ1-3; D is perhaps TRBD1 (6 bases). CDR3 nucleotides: TGCGCCAGCAGCCAAGATGGACAGATCTCTGGAAACACCATATATTTT. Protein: CASSQDGQISGNTIYF.